This TCR beta chain comes out of a study of cytomegalovirus exposure and HLA in healthy donors. This PCR relied on a set of 60 Vbeta primers and 13 Jbeta primers. Only in-frame clones appear in the TCRdb table, and some are missing; sequencing was by immunoSEQ multiplex PCR. This table has 200,000 or so clones, around four fifths appearing once. Germline assignment: CDR1 ENHRY and CDR2 SYGVKD. The CDR3 totals 14 residues. V lost 6 bases, J lost 2 bases, and 14 bases lay in between. Material for sequencing was PBMCs. The chain couples TRBV10-3 to TRBJ2-7; D remains ambiguous. The receptor comes from a woman between 45 and 65 years old in good health and CMV-seropositive. The CDR3 sequence: CAISLSPVPYEQYF. The CDR3 bases are TGTGCCATCAGCCTGTCGCCAGTTCCCTACGAGCAGTACTTC.